The present entry profiles one TCR beta chain with its context. Its antigen is unknown. The Oncomine TCR Beta short-read assay sequenced DNA from cultured CD4+ T cells. One entry per CDR3 protein, called by TCRdb with MiXCR from the PCR reads. The sample holds some 9,300 distinct CDR3 sequences; under 70% are singletons and the top ten take roughly a quarter. The record originates from a study of vaccination and CD4 T cells after COVID-19. Study-wide context: No peptide, an HIV-1 Nef pool, or a CEFX pool was what each control culture received. Notes on the study in general: In convalescent patients, a median roughly 86% of post-vaccine SARS-CoV-2-reactive clones appeared only after vaccination.

Regarding treatment: approximately nine-day PBMC culture with coronavirus spike peptide pools or control peptides (ViraFEST assay). ViraFEST enlarged antigen-specific T cell populations with peptide pools and afterwards sequenced TCRs. The TCR sequence derives from a human donor who had recovered from COVID-19. The sequenced sample was CD4+ T cells from blood, cultured in vitro.

The CDR3 loop is CASGDRSFYEQYF. CDR3 DNA sequence: TGTGCCAGCGGGGACAGGAGCTTCTACGAGCAGTACTTC. The chain is built from TRBV7-2 and TRBJ2-7, with 8 bases aligning to TRBD1. Germline V gene lookup returns CDR1 SGHTA and CDR2 FQGNSA. Unmatched junction bases numbered 6, after V lost 8 bases and J lost 3 bases. The CDR3 spans 13 residues.